This TCR beta chain appears in the sequencing data of a study of cytomegalovirus exposure and HLA in healthy donors (TCRdb year 2017). With respect to the entire study: An earlier analysis of approximately 640 of the donors reported 250 to 350 Gb of sequence data and 100 million to 130 million unique TCR beta sequences from about 179 million T cells. In a later analysis, previously published TCR beta repertoires from several hundred donors were re-analyzed and high-resolution HLA genotyping was added so that TCR occurrence patterns could be studied. Typing coverage differed by locus: A, B, C, DRB1 and DQB1 were typed in roughly 620-630 donors, DQA1 in 522, DPA1 in 600 to 610, and DPB1 in about 450. Class I and class II HLA loci were covered by the typing at four-digit resolution. The genetic ancestry cluster associated with self-reported Caucasian donors included 81% of the 398 genotyped donors. Rather than using new phenotypic data, the later analysis identified candidate immune exposures from TCR beta sequences and from how often those sequences occurred across donors. In addition to the first cohort of 666 subjects, a separate validation cohort of over 90 different subjects was used. All discovery cohort repertoires had been generated on a single sequencing platform. High-throughput TCR immunosequencing, statistical association of individual TCRs with disease status, and machine learning were combined to predict cytomegalovirus infection status. Donor age, sex, ethnicity and CMV serostatus were compiled alongside the repertoire data. The aim of the study was to test whether cataloging public T cell receptors could identify signatures of past pathogen exposure. Several DR-DQ haplotypes were handled as single units for association and clustering because linkage in the cohort was strong. Among some 410 genotyped donors of the cohort, an average of approximately 220,000 unique TCR beta nucleotide sequences was sequenced per donor, of which 15% to 20% were non-productive. An earlier analysis of more than 450 of the donors used high-throughput TCR beta sequencing to judge whether each TCR beta V gene segment behaved as functional or pseudogenic. The study used immunosequencing to profile the T cell repertoires of 666 subjects and linked those repertoires to cytomegalovirus serostatus. An early release that covered about 600 HLA-typed donors contained 250 to 350 gigabases of sequencing data and about 84 million unique TCR sequences. A later genetic analysis used genome-wide SNP genotypes for about 65% of the 666 donors, treating that subset as a discovery cohort.

There are 15 amino acids in the CDR3, from cysteine to phenylalanine inclusive. Just CDR3 DNA is preserved here, 45 bases in frame from base 1. V loses 1 base of germline sequence and J loses 4 bases, and the interval between the two ends is 14 bases. The germline V gene encodes CDR1 LGHNA and CDR2 YNFKEQ. Library preparation was by the immunoSEQ multiplex PCR assay. For the multiplex PCR, a mixture combining 60 forward primers for TCR Vbeta segments and 13 reverse primers for TCR Jbeta segments was used. A multiplex PCR assay on genomic DNA amplified the CDR3 region of rearranged TCR beta genes. The amplified TCR beta libraries were sequenced on the Illumina HiSeq System as 87-base-pair reads. In the source study's methods: Across the 670 or so repertoires, a later analysis counted tens of millions of unique TCR beta chains, around 10 million of which were shared by at least two donors. To remove PCR and sequencing errors, raw reads were error-corrected and collapsed into unique sequences using a nearest-neighbor algorithm that merged closely related sequences. V, D and J gene segments were assigned by aligning CDR3 sequences to IMGT reference sequences. For a sequence to be retained, a match of at least six nucleotides was required to both a V gene segment and a J gene segment. A rearrangement counted as productive if the CDR3 had no stop codons and remained in frame with V and J, and every other rearrangement counted as non-productive. Following IMGT convention, CDR3 was defined as the stretch from the second conserved V-encoded cysteine to the conserved J-encoded phenylalanine. The earlier analysis of about 500 of the donors excluded sequences that lacked an unambiguous match to a single V gene segment. In an earlier analysis of almost 600 of the donors, a V segment was called functional when productive rearrangements were above 56.7%, and segregating when the standard deviation between donors exceeded 5%. A statistical classification framework was built to diagnose cytomegalovirus status from the catalog of TCR beta chain sequences. V and J gene assignment, in a later analysis, came from comparing TCR nucleotide sequences with IMGT/GENE-DB human TR gene sequences. The TCRdist pipeline was used in a later analysis to assign CDR3 sequences and most-parsimonious VDJ recombination scenarios. A later analysis defined each TCR beta chain by its CDR3 amino acid sequence plus V-gene family, and excluded reads lacking a unique V-gene family. To address suspected cross-contamination and a sequencing artifact, a later analysis removed over 500 highly shared, low-generation-probability nucleotide sequences. For each public chain, a later analysis derived a clonal expansion index from normalized ranks of inferred template counts within each repertoire. A later analysis computed generation probabilities with a VDJ recombination model fitted to out-of-frame rearrangements, and checked the results against IGoR. A later analysis scored TCR-TCR, TCR-HLA and TCR-CMV co-occurrence with hypergeometric tests, applying a repertoire-size bias correction to TCR pairs. In a later analysis, false discovery rates were estimated by permuting HLA or CMV assignments 20 times. In a later analysis, co-occurring TCRs were grouped using DBSCAN, and TCRdist sequence similarity was added for clustering within HLA-allele-positive subsets. Repertoires with fewer than 30,000 or more than 120,000 public chains, plus five repertoires with anomalous nucleotide sharing, were excluded from co-occurrence clustering. Sourced from immuneACCESS, this table was stored by TCRdb with only in-frame sequences that have V and J called. A share of the clones is absent; for the studies checked, an unresolved V gene accounts for under half, and the remainder has no known explanation. The V and J calls and clone size are taken from that table; D and trimming were inferred from the DNA. This sample has about 160,000 clones in its table, and over 75% of those were observed once. The ten most abundant clones make up just under 1% of the sample.

Study-level results and caveats: An earlier analysis of several hundred of the donors showed that most TCR beta V segments appeared in productive rearrangements either about 87% or about 30% of the time, which broadly matched IMGT annotations. Because HLA typing was unavailable for some donors at each locus, only the typed subset was used in association tests. In a later genetic analysis, a missense DCLRE1C variant was associated with V-gene and J-gene trimming of TCR beta chains, and the association was replicated in an independent cohort. Because the 87-base-pair reads could not distinguish some IMGT-functional V segments, including TRBV6-2 and TRBV6-3, those segments were excluded. A cluster of highly shared sequence variants was judged likely to represent a technical artifact of the sequencing pipeline. In a later analysis, around 15,000 TCR beta sequences were associated with specific HLA alleles at a false discovery rate of 0.05. Compared with equally common non-associated chains, HLA-associated TCR beta chains in a later analysis were more clonally expanded and had lower generation probabilities. For the cohort, immune exposure information was limited to CMV serostatus. When HLA alleles, especially DR and DQ, strongly co-occurred, TCR associations were difficult to assign to individual alleles. A later analysis reported that several top co-occurrence clusters appeared linked to parvovirus B19, influenza, CMV and Epstein-Barr virus. It was suggested by the authors that the approach could potentially be generalized to other disease states and immunological phenotypes. In both the original and validation cohorts, the classifier was reported to diagnose cytomegalovirus status with high specificity and sensitivity. In a later analysis, most CMV-associated TCR beta chains were found to appear HLA-restricted, with HLA associations seemingly driven largely by CMV exposure. A total of fewer than 200 TCR beta chains were listed by the study as associated with cytomegalovirus. Three of the identified cytomegalovirus-associated TCR beta chains were confirmed in vitro to be specific for cytomegalovirus antigens. In a later analysis, TCR association rates were found to vary across HLA loci, with the most associated TCRs seen for DRB1 alleles and the fewest for HLA-C alleles. The cohort was sequenced for TCR beta chains only, and without alpha or paired-chain data the features that could be detected were limited. A further reported finding was that TCR beta sequences accurately predicted the HLA-A and HLA-B alleles for most subjects in the first cohort. The earlier analysis of approximately 590 of the donors excluded over 15 rarely observed V segments, including chromosome 9 orphons, because counts were too low. Compared with the approximately 720-donor mean, donors in an Asian-associated ancestry cluster had fewer N-insertions in productive TCRs, according to a later genetic analysis. Correlated functional status among segregating V segments might be attributable to linkage disequilibrium, but an unknown experimental factor could not be ruled out. Most TCR sequences were observed very rarely across donors, whereas some public TCRs were present in many individuals. Roughly uniform sequencing depth across donors was assumed in presence/absence analyses, although this assumption may not hold.

As to this clone: Its antigen has not been determined. Base qualities are not at hand, and no much larger clone is one base apart.

The cohort was made up of 666 healthy bone marrow donors. All cohort members were sampled while nominally healthy, although unrecorded immune exposures were likely present. The donor was CMV seropositive and was included in the group of approximately 310 seropositive cohort members. A peripheral blood sample was provided by each donor, and peripheral blood mononuclear cells were used for TCR beta sequencing. The Qiagen DNeasy Blood Extraction Kit was used to extract genomic DNA from the blood cell samples. The sequenced sample was PBMCs. The chain uses TRBV4-2 and TRBJ2-7; the D segment could be TRBD2, given 6 matching bases. The sequence derives from a woman aged 50 to 60 in good health and CMV-seropositive. CDR3 region: CASSQGIAVLYEQYF. The DNA sequence follows: TGTGCCAGCAGCCAAGGGATAGCGGTCCTTTACGAGCAGTACTTC.